This T cell receptor beta chain was sequenced during a study of post-analysis software for immune sequencing data. The overall study: Patients with relapsing-remitting, secondary progressive and progressive-relapsing multiple sclerosis courses were all represented.

Unique molecular identifiers featured in each of the TCR beta cDNA libraries. One entry per CDR3 protein, called by TCRdb with MiXCR from the PCR reads. This sample yields some 800,000 distinct CDR3 sequences, of which about half are seen a single time; 4% to 5% belongs to the top ten. The V gene's germline CDR1 is LNHNV and CDR2 YYDKDF (reference sequence). Unmatched junction bases numbered 9, after V lost 5 bases and J lost 8 bases. The CDR3 totals 15 residues. This clonotype turned up a few times. Antigen: not known. The study, taken as a whole, reports: Five or six TRBV segments were significantly more frequent in patients than in controls. TRBV5-6, TRBV5-1 and TRBV20-1 were among these segments. Significantly lower normalized Chao1 diversity was found in patients with multiple sclerosis relative to controls. By F measure, samples from a shared preparation batch strongly co-clustered.

Sequencing was performed on blood. This chain joins TRBV15 and TRBJ2-4; 10 bases line up with TRBD2. The receptor was isolated from a girl aged 5 to 17 with multiple sclerosis. Here the CDR3 DNA reads TGTGCCACCAGCTCGGGGAAGCGGGAGGGATACATTCAGTACTTC. Amino acids: CATSSGKREGYIQYF.